This TCR beta chain originates from a study of T cell clonality in common variable immunodeficiency. Overall study results and limits: In common variable immunodeficiency, TCR beta chains reportedly carried fewer deletions and N-nucleotide insertions.

V gave up 2 bases and J gave up 2 bases, with 7 bases separating them. Per the germline V gene, CDR1 is MNHEY and CDR2 is SVGEGT. The CDR3 is 13 amino acids. This clone was detected only a few times. Its antigen is not identified. Coverage ceases 3 residues before the CDR3 finishes, and the germline J gene fills in the end. Patients had low serum IgG, IgA and/or IgM and specific antibody deficiency. Each donor provided 5 to 8 ml of heparinized whole blood. Repertoires were generated with immunoSEQ multiplex PCR, while TCRdb's copy carries only in-frame clones and drops some. The sample holds about 26,000 clones, and no clone turns up only once.

This rearrangement joins TRBV6-2 or TRBV6-3 to TRBJ2-7, with unresolved D. Sequencing used peripheral blood mononuclear cells. The origin of this receptor is a human donor with common variable immunodeficiency. The CDR3 DNA, read in part, is TGTGCCAGCAGTTACCGGGTGACCTACGAG. This codes for CASSYRVTYE. The whole CDR3 sequence reads CASSYRVTYEQYF.